This is a list of T cell receptor beta chains from one sample in a study of T cell repertoires in cytomegalovirus infection. A single record per CDR3 protein comes from TCRdb applying MiXCR to the reads. The table shows 310,000 or so distinct CDR3 sequences, with around 25% occurring only once. For these receptors, no antigen is known. This specimen was cultured PBMCs, taken from culture after CMV antigen stimulation. These receptors originate from a human donor in good health (CMV status not recorded). Some clones in this sample may be carry-over from other donors' samples. The CDR3 runs from the conserved cysteine through the conserved F or W. A D gene is named only where the DNA matches it firmly. The size entry is marked missing in some rows and otherwise reads once, few, many or a size class.

TRBJ1-1 | TRBV29-1 | TRBD1 | many | TGCAGCGTTGACCGAGGGGGCTTCGCTGAAGCTTTCTTT | CSVDRGGFAEAFF
TRBJ2-7 | TRBV7-2 | - | many | TGTGCCAGCACCATCGGGGATAACCCCCTCGAGCAGTACTTC | CASTIGDNPLEQYF
TRBJ2-1 | TRBV20-1 | TRBD2 | - | TGCAGTGCTACCCCCTTAGCGGGTGACTTCTACAATGAGCAGTTCTTC | CSATPLAGDFYNEQFF
TRBJ1-5 | TRBV30 | - | - | TGTGCCTGGAGTGTACACGGGAATCAGCCCCAGCATTTT | CAWSVHGNQPQHF
TRBJ1-5 | TRBV6-6 | - | - | TGTGCCAGCAGCCCACCTGTGAACAATCAGCCCCAGCATTTT | CASSPPVNNQPQHF
TRBJ1-5 | TRBV19 | - | many | TGTGCCAGTAGTATAGGAATGGGTGATCAGCCCCAGCATTTT | CASSIGMGDQPQHF
TRBJ2-5 | TRBV10-3 | - | - | TGTGCCATCAGCCCCGCATCTAGGACAGAGACCCAGTACTTC | CAISPASRTETQYF
TRBJ2-1 | TRBV7-6 | TRBD2 | - | TGTGCCAGCAGCTTACGGAGTACTAGCGGTCGCCTTAACGGTCGTGAGCAGTTCTTC | CASSLRSTSGRLNGREQFF
TRBJ2-1 | TRBV23-1 | - | few | TGCGCCAGCAGTCGGTGCGGTGAGCAGTTCTTC | CASSRCGEQFF
TRBJ2-1 | TRBV29-1 | - | - | TGCAGCGTTGAAAGTTCGGGGGCTGGGAATGAGCAGTTCTTC | CSVESSGAGNEQFF
TRBJ2-1 | TRBV28 | - | - | TGTGCCAGCAGCCGAGGACAGACATACTCCTACAATGAGCAGTTCTTC | CASSRGQTYSYNEQFF
TRBJ1-6 | TRBV11-2 | - | few | TGTGCCAGCAGTACCGCGAGGGCGAATTCACCCCTCCACTTT | CASSTARANSPLHF
TRBJ1-2 | TRBV12-3/TRBV12-4 | TRBD1 | - | TGTGCCAGCACAAACAGGGGGTCAAACTATGGCTACACCTTC | CASTNRGSNYGYTF